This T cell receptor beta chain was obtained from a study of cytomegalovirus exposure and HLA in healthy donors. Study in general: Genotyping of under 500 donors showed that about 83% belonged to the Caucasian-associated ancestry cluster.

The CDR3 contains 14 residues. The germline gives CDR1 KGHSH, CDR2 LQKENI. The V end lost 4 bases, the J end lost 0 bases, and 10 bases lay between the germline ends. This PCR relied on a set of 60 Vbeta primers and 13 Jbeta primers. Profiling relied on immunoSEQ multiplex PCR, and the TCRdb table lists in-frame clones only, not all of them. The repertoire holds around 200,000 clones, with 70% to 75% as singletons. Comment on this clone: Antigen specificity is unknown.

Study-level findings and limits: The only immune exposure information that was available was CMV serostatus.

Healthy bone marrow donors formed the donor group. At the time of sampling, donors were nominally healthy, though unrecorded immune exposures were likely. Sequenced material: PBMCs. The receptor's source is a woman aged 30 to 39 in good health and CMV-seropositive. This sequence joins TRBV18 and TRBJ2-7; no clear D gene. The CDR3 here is CASSRDTDSYEQYF. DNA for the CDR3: TGTGCCAGCTCACGAGACACCGACTCCTACGAGCAGTACTTC.